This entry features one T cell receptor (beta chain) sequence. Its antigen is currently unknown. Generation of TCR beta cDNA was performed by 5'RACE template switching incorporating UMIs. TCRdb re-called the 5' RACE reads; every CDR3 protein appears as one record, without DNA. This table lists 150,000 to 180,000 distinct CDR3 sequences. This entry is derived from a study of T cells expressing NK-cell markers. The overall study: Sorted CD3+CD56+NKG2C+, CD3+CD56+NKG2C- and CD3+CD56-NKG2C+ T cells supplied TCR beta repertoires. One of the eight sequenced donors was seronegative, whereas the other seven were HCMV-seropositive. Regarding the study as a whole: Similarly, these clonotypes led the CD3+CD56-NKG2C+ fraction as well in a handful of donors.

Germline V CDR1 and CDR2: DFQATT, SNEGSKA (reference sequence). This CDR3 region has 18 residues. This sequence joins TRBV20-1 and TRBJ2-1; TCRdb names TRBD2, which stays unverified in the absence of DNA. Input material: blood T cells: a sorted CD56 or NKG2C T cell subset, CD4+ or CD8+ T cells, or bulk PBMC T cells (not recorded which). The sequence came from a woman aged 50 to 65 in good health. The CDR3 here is CSARAISSGSLGYNEQFF.